The 19 T cell receptor beta chains below come from one sample, sequenced in a study of beta chain features in type 1 diabetes. Study-level results: Shortening of TCRB CDR3s, moderate but significant, appeared in all four CD4+ subsets of Type 1 diabetes patients.

The study reverse transcribed the entire isolated RNA, so it sequenced expressed TCRB transcripts. TCRdb keeps only in-frame clones here, not all; method: immunoSEQ multiplex PCR. The repertoire holds around 15,000 clones, with almost 70% as singletons. Which antigens these TCRs recognize remains unknown. The source material was Tregs from blood. Receptors were obtained from a young man with type 1 diabetes.

The chain carries TRBV29-1 and TRBJ2-5, with D hard to call. The V end was cut by 2 bases, the J end by 5 bases, with 6 bases between. This CDR3 is 11 amino acids long. Germline values: CDR1 SQVTM, CDR2 ANQGSEA. The CDR3 loop reads CSVEIGETQYF. CDR3 in DNA: TGCAGCGTTGAAATCGGGGAGACCCAGTACTTC.

This clone was counted between two and nine times. The rearrangement links TRBV9 to TRBJ2-5, with 13 bases matching TRBD2. With 3 bases clipped from V and 2 bases from J, the junction kept 10 bases outside the gene matches. This CDR3 contains 18 residues. Germline loops: CDR1 SGDLS, CDR2 YYNGEE. CDR3 coding DNA: TGTGCCAGCAGCGGTGGACTTGGGACTAGCGGGGAGCAAGAGACCCAGTACTTC. This translates into CASSGGLGTSGEQETQYF. Complete variable domain (other parts from reference TRBV9 and TRBJ2-5): DSGVTQTPKHLITATGQRVTLRCSPRSGDLSVYWYQQSLDQGLQFLIQYYNGEERAKGNILERFSAQQFPDLHSELNLSSLELGDSALYFCASSGGLGTSGEQETQYFGPGTRLLVL.

This chain connects TRBV6-1 to TRBJ2-7; D gene unclear. V shed 6 bases and J shed 2 bases, with 8 bases lying between them. From germline, CDR1 is MNHNS and CDR2 SASEGT. CDR3 length: 12 amino acids. CDR3 sequence (DNA): TGTGCCAGCAGGTTGAGAGCCTACGAGCAGTACTTC. This translates into CASRLRAYEQYF.

The chain links TRBV19 to TRBJ2-3; D may be TRBD1 (6 bases). Germline lookup yields CDR1 LNHDA and CDR2 SQIVND (reference sequence). V was trimmed by 3 bases and J by 2 bases, leaving 21 bases between them. The CDR3 runs 18 residues. The CDR3 DNA reads as TGTGCCAGTAGTATCGTCCCCATGGCAGGGGTCACCACAGATACGCAGTATTTT. Translation: CASSIVPMAGVTTDTQYF.

This clone was counted only a few times. The V and J genes are TRBV6-5 and TRBJ1-3; D is undetermined. CDR1 is MNHEY, CDR2 SVGAGI, per germline. The CDR3 is 15 amino acids. V was trimmed by 6 bases and J by 0 bases, leaving 12 bases between them. In DNA, the CDR3 is TGTGCCAGCAGGCAGGCCTGGTCCTCTGGAAACACCATATATTTT. Translation gives CASRQAWSSGNTIYF.

This sequence joins TRBV5-1 and TRBJ2-3; 8 bases are shared with TRBD2. This CDR3 spans 16 amino acids. The J segment lost 2 bases and the V segment lost 1 base, leaving 6 bases of the junction unmatched. Germline V gene lookup returns CDR1 SGHRS and CDR2 YFSETQ. In nucleotides, the CDR3 is TGCGCCAGCAGCTTGAAGGCTAGCGGGCTCACAGATACGCAGTATTTT. Translating gives CASSLKASGLTDTQYF.

V and J are TRBV6-1 and TRBJ2-2; 13 bases map to TRBD2. Germline V CDR1 and CDR2: MNHNS, SASEGT. V shed 4 bases, J shed 6 bases, and the junction held 2 bases outside the gene matches. This CDR3 has 15 residues. This CDR3 is CASSGGLAGAGELFF. CDR3 in DNA: TGTGCCAGCAGTGGTGGACTAGCGGGGGCCGGGGAGCTGTTTTTT.

This chain links TRBV7-9 with TRBJ1-2; D not resolved. V lost 3 bases to trimming and J lost 1 base, with 6 bases between them. The length of the CDR3 is 13 residues. Germline V CDR1 and CDR2: SEHNR, FQNEAQ (reference sequence). The CDR3 sequence: CASSFGDNYGYTF. CDR3 DNA: TGTGCCAGCAGCTTCGGGGATAACTATGGCTACACCTTC.

The chain joins TRBV18 to TRBJ2-7; 7 bases match TRBD2. V lost 4 bases to trimming and J lost 2 bases; unmatched junction nucleotides: 2. The germline gives CDR1 KGHSH, CDR2 LQKENI. This CDR3 region has 13 residues. CDR3 DNA sequence: TGTGCCAGCTCACTAGGACTAGCCTACGAGCAGTACTTC. Translation: CASSLGLAYEQYF.

The rearrangement joins TRBV7-2 to TRBJ1-4; TRBD1 matches at 7 bases. This CDR3 region has 14 residues. Unmatched junction bases numbered 5, after V lost 6 bases and J lost 4 bases. Germline loops: CDR1 SGHTA, CDR2 FQGNSA. The CDR3, as DNA: TGTGCCAGCAGTCCGGACAGGATTAATGAAAAACTGTTTTTT. It encodes CASSPDRINEKLFF.

The CDR3 sequence is CASSQEGQRGGRDTQYF. The CDR3 nucleotides read TGTGCCAGCAGCCAAGAGGGCCAGCGGGGGGGCCGAGATACGCAGTATTTT. The genes are TRBV4-2 and TRBJ2-3; 10 bases match TRBD2. CDR1 and CDR2 (germline): LGHNA, YNFKEQ. J was trimmed by 5 bases and V by 0 bases; bases with no gene match: 8. This CDR3 has 17 residues.

The chain uses TRBV5-4 and TRBJ2-1, with TRBD1 matching 8 bases. V was pared by 4 bases and J by 7 bases, with 7 bases of the junction left unmatched. The CDR3 is made up of 14 amino acids. Germline V gene data show CDR1 as SGHNT and CDR2 as YYREEE (reference sequence). CDR3 loop: CASSLGQGGNEQFF. In DNA form, the CDR3 reads TGTGCCAGCAGCCTAGGACAGGGTGGAAATGAGCAGTTCTTC.

The DNA for the CDR3 is TGCGCCAGCAGCTTCGCTGAATCCGGTGGCTACACCTTC. The encoded protein is CASSFAESGGYTF. The gene calls are TRBV5-1 and TRBJ1-2; D gene uncertain. This CDR3 has 13 residues. CDR1 is SGHRS, CDR2 YFSETQ, per germline. Deletions cut 2 bases from V and 7 bases from J, with 12 bases between.

CDR3 DNA sequence: TGTGCCAGCAGCTCATGGACAGGAAGCTACGAGCAGTACTTC. Its translation: CASSSWTGSYEQYF. The chain employs TRBV7-9 and TRBJ2-7, with TRBD1 matching over 7 bases. This CDR3 comprises 14 residues. The junction had 6 bases not matched to a gene; V was cut back by 4 bases and J by 3 bases. Germline V gene lookup returns CDR1 SEHNR and CDR2 FQNEAQ (reference sequence).

This chain joins TRBV7-8 and TRBJ2-7; D uncertain. The CDR3 sequence is 11 residues long. V lost 5 bases to trimming and J lost 3 bases, with 5 bases between them. Germline V gene sequence: CDR1 SGHVS, CDR2 FQNEAQ. This CDR3 is CASSPRYEQYF. CDR3 DNA: TGTGCCAGCAGCCCCCGCTACGAGCAGTACTTC. Drawing the rest from reference TRBV7-8 and TRBJ2-7, the complete variable domain is GAGVSQSPRYKVAKRGQDVALRCDPISGHVSLFWYQQALGQGPEFLTYFQNEAQLDKSGLPSDRFFAERPEGSVSTLKIQRTQQEDSAVYLCASSPRYEQYFGPGTRLTVT.

V and J are TRBV5-1 and TRBJ2-3; 11 nucleotides agree with TRBD1. The CDR3 covers 17 residues. Germline assignment: CDR1 SGHRS and CDR2 YFSETQ. Trimming removed 0 bases from V and 2 bases from J; junction bases left unmatched: 5. The CDR3 reads CASSLARTGGLTDTQYF. The CDR3 DNA is TGCGCCAGCAGCTTGGCAAGGACAGGGGGCCTCACAGATACGCAGTATTTT.

The chain carries TRBV11-3 and TRBJ2-1; 14 positions match TRBD2. V dropped 4 bases and J dropped 6; count of bases not matched to a gene: 5. CDR1 and CDR2 (germline): SGHNT, YENEEA. The CDR3 extends over 16 amino acids. The CDR3 sequence: CASSSGLAGGLNEQFF. The CDR3 DNA follows: TGTGCCAGCAGCTCTGGACTAGCGGGGGGCCTCAATGAGCAGTTCTTC.

This sequence joins TRBV7-9 and TRBJ2-7; D is possibly TRBD1 (5 bases). Per the germline V gene, CDR1 is SEHNR and CDR2 is FQNEAQ (reference sequence). Trimming took 6 bases from V and 3 from J, leaving 9 bases between them. CDR3 length equals 12 residues. CDR3 sequence: CASRTQGYEQYF. CDR3 DNA: TGTGCCAGCAGAACGCAGGGCTACGAGCAGTACTTC.

The V gene is TRBV2, the J gene TRBJ2-3, with a possible D match to TRBD2 (7 bases). V was trimmed by 7 bases and J by 1 base, leaving 9 bases between them. CDR1 is SNHLY, CDR2 FYNNEI, per germline. This CDR3 has 13 residues. As DNA, the CDR3 is TGTGCCAGCAAGGGGGGGGGCACAGATACGCAGTATTTT. It is translated as CASKGGGTDTQYF.